The next 14 T cell receptor beta chains were all read from a single sample in a study of T cell responses to AZD1222 COVID-19 vaccine. Sequencing used immunoSEQ multiplex PCR; TCRdb keeps in-frame clones, though not all of them. Of some 150,000 clones listed, approximately 90% are singletons. The sequencing here drew on peripheral blood, taken on day 0 of AZD1222 vaccination. The receptors stem from an adult in good health.

The chain employs TRBV7-9 and TRBJ1-2, with 7 bases aligning to TRBD1. CDR1 and CDR2 from the germline V gene are SEHNR and FQNEAQ (reference sequence). The trim removed 5 bases at V and 4 bases at J, leaving 4 bases unmatched. The CDR3 loop spans 13 amino acids. The CDR3 loop reads CASSPGQTYGYTF. In nucleotides, the CDR3 is TGTGCCAGCAGCCCGGGACAGACCTATGGCTACACCTTC.

The chain joins TRBV7-3 to TRBJ2-1; D is unclear. Trimming pared 5 bases from V and 2 bases from J, leaving 16 bases between. CDR3 length: 16 residues. The germline V gene encodes CDR1 SGHTA and CDR2 FQGTGA. The CDR3 DNA reads TGTGCCAGCAGCCGCCATAGATTGGGAACCTACAATGAGCAGTTCTTC. Protein sequence: CASSRHRLGTYNEQFF.

V and J are TRBV28 and TRBJ1-1; possible D gene TRBD1, 6 bases. The V gene lost 6 bases and the J gene lost 1 base, with 15 bases spanning the gap. Germline-derived CDR1 and CDR2 are MDHEN and SYDVKM. The CDR3 extends over 15 amino acids. The CDR3 nucleotides are TGTGCCAGCAGCTCCCAGGGGTTGGGGAACACTGAAGCTTTCTTT. Protein sequence: CASSSQGLGNTEAFF.

This clone was counted once. The chain is built from TRBV20-1 and TRBJ2-1; TRBD2 aligns across 7 bases. CDR3 length equals 11 residues. Germline V gene data show CDR1 as DFQATT and CDR2 as SNEGSKA (reference sequence). V lost 7 bases and J lost 6; bases outside the gene matches: 3. This CDR3 is CSVERGNEQFF. The CDR3, as DNA: TGCAGTGTTGAGCGGGGCAATGAGCAGTTCTTC.

The CDR3 protein is CASSHSGGATDTQYF. CDR3 nucleotides: TGTGCCAGCAGCCATAGCGGGGGGGCCACAGATACGCAGTATTTT. This rearrangement joins TRBV6-2 or TRBV6-3 to TRBJ2-3, with TRBD2 matching 11 bases. The trim removed 6 bases at V and 2 bases at J, leaving 4 bases unmatched. This CDR3 is 15 amino acids long. Per germline, CDR1 MNHEY and CDR2 SVGEGT.

The rearrangement uses TRBV19 and TRBJ1-3; 7 bases align to TRBD1. CDR1 LNHDA and CDR2 SQIVND come from the germline V gene (reference sequence). The CDR3 has 15 amino acids. V lost 5 bases to trimming and J lost 0 bases; unmatched junction nucleotides: 4. The CDR3 region is CASSQGDYSGNTIYF. CDR3 in DNA: TGTGCCAGTAGTCAGGGGGATTACTCTGGAAACACCATATATTTT. Variable domain in full (rest from reference TRBV19 and TRBJ1-3): DGGITQSPKYLFRKEGQNVTLSCEQNLNHDAMYWYRQDPGQGLRLIYYSQIVNDFQKGDIAEGYSVSREKKESFPLTVTSAQKNPTAFYLCASSQGDYSGNTIYFGEGSWLTVV.

The sample holds a few counts of this clone. The chain has TRBV7-8 and TRBJ2-5; TRBD2 matches at 9 bases. J lost 2 bases, V lost 5 bases, and 9 bases had no gene match. Germline V gene lookup returns CDR1 SGHVS and CDR2 FQNEAQ. This CDR3 contains 16 residues. The CDR3 region is CASSNTGTSPQETQYF. The CDR3 DNA sequence: TGTGCCAGCAGCAACACCGGGACTAGCCCTCAAGAGACCCAGTACTTC.

This rearrangement joins TRBV28 to TRBJ2-1; 10 nucleotides match TRBD2. Germline-derived CDR1 and CDR2 are MDHEN and SYDVKM. Unmatched junction bases numbered 8, after V lost 8 bases and J lost 7 bases. The CDR3 spans 14 residues. DNA for the CDR3: TGTGCCAGCCCTCCTAGCGGGGGTGGGAATGAGCAGTTCTTC. The encoded protein is CASPPSGGGNEQFF.

This sequence joins TRBV7-2 and TRBJ1-6; TRBD1 matches 7 bases. Germline values: CDR1 SGHTA, CDR2 FQGNSA. This CDR3 comprises 16 residues. V was pared by 2 bases and J by 5 bases, with 6 bases of the junction left unmatched. The CDR3 DNA follows: TGTGCCAGCAGCTTAAGACAGGGCCGAGATAATTCACCCCTCCACTTT. Amino acid sequence: CASSLRQGRDNSPLHF. The complete variable domain, with remaining parts taken from reference TRBV7-2 and TRBJ1-6, reads GAGVSQSPSNKVTEKGKDVELRCDPISGHTALYWYRQSLGQGLEFLIYFQGNSAPDKSGLPSDRFSAERTGGSVSTLTIQRTQQEDSAVYLCASSLRQGRDNSPLHFGNGTRLTVT.

The V and J genes are TRBV13 and TRBJ2-3; 9 nucleotides agree with TRBD2. The length of the CDR3 is 14 residues. Germline CDR1 reads PRHDT; CDR2 reads FYEKMQ (reference sequence). J lost 5 bases, V lost 7 bases, and 7 bases had no gene match. The CDR3 sequence: CASTSGRGGDTQYF. CDR3 coding DNA: TGTGCCAGCACCAGTGGGCGGGGGGGAGATACGCAGTATTTT.

The chain uses TRBV5-5 and TRBJ2-7; TRBD1 agrees at 7 bases. CDR1 and CDR2 (germline): SGHKS, YYEKEE (reference sequence). This CDR3 has 16 amino acids. The J segment lost 0 bases and the V segment lost 4 bases, leaving 10 bases of the junction unmatched. This CDR3 reads CASSRGQPLSSYEQYF. CDR3 nucleotide sequence: TGTGCCAGCAGCAGGGGACAGCCACTGAGCTCCTACGAGCAGTACTTC. Full variable domain (remainder filled in from reference TRBV5-5 and TRBJ2-7): DAGVTQSPTHLIKTRGQQVTLRCSPISGHKSVSWYQQVLGQGPQFIFQYYEKEERGRGNFPDRFSARQFPNYSSELNVNALLLGDSALYLCASSRGQPLSSYEQYFGPGTRLTVT.

The rearrangement uses TRBV4-2 and TRBJ2-3; TRBD2 matches at 14 bases. This CDR3 region has 16 residues. V lost 5 bases to trimming and J lost 5 bases; unmatched junction nucleotides: 6. Germline assignment: CDR1 LGHNA and CDR2 YNFKEQ. The CDR3 loop is CASSGLAGGPGDTQYF. Written as DNA, the CDR3 is TGTGCCAGCAGCGGACTAGCGGGGGGCCCCGGAGATACGCAGTATTTT.

The J gene is TRBJ2-3, the V gene TRBV6-6; D may be TRBD2 (5 bases). From germline, CDR1 is MNHNY and CDR2 SVGAGI (reference sequence). The length of the CDR3 is 15 residues. Trimming took 0 bases from V and 2 from J, leaving 9 bases between them. The CDR3 sequence: CASSYSFRDTDTQYF. The CDR3 nucleotides read TGTGCCAGCAGTTACTCCTTCCGGGACACAGATACGCAGTATTTT.

V gene TRBV10-3 combines with J gene TRBJ2-1, with D possibly being TRBD1 (6 bases). Trimming took off 11 bases at V and 5 bases at J, with 16 bases between the two ends. CDR3 size: 13 residues. CDR1 is ENHRY and CDR2 is SYGVKD in the germline V gene. Written as DNA, the CDR3 is TGTGCCGTCCGTTTCCGGGACAACAATGAGCAGTTCTTC. This gives the protein CAVRFRDNNEQFF.